The rows below give T cell receptor beta chains drawn from one sample of a study of cytomegalovirus exposure and HLA in healthy donors. Clones were read by immunoSEQ multiplex PCR, and TCRdb kept only the in-frame ones, dropping some. Of 120,000 or so clones detected, roughly 78% appear once; the ten largest clones hold 8.9%. The sequenced material came from PBMCs. These receptors were obtained from a man aged 30 to 39 in good health and CMV-seropositive. Each CDR3 is given with its conserved first and last residue. The D gene is left open where the match is weak. Expanded clones get a size class; other rows say once, few or many, or leave the size out.

cdr3_length	clone_size	d_call	j_call	v_call	cdr3_nt	cdr3_aa
15	NA	NA	TRBJ2-6	TRBV2	TGTGCCAGCAGACAAGGGGCTTCCCGGGCCAACGGCCTGACTTTC	CASRQGASRANGLTF
15	NA	NA	TRBJ2-3	TRBV9	TGTGCCAGCACCTTACGGAGCGGGCACACAGATACGCAGTATTTT	CASTLRSGHTDTQYF
15	NA	NA	TRBJ1-2	TRBV5-1	TGCGCCAGCAGCCCGAGTAGGGGCAGTCTCTATGGCTACACCTTC	CASSPSRGSLYGYTF
11	few	NA	TRBJ1-2	TRBV30	TGTGCCGCGGGGGGGAACTATGGCTACACCTTC	CAAGGNYGYTF
15	few	NA	TRBJ1-2	TRBV27	TGTGCCAGCAGTTTCCGCAGGGTATCTAACTATGGCTACACCTTC	CASSFRRVSNYGYTF
15	NA	TRBD1	TRBJ1-2	TRBV5-6	TGTGCCAGCAGCTCATGGGACAGCGAGTACTATGGCTACACCTTC	CASSSWDSEYYGYTF
14	NA	TRBD1	TRBJ2-7	TRBV7-8	TGTGCCAGCAGCAGACCTCAGGGGGTGGAAGAGCAGTACTTC	CASSRPQGVEEQYF
15	once	TRBD1	TRBJ1-2	TRBV18	TGTGCCAGCTCACCACGTATTTCAGGGGGCTATGGCTACACCTTC	CASSPRISGGYGYTF
13	NA	NA	TRBJ2-7	TRBV28	TGTGCCAGCAGGTACAGGGCTCCCTACGAGCAGTACTTC	CASRYRAPYEQYF
11	NA	NA	TRBJ2-1	TRBV6-6	TGTGCCAGCAGTCGTTTCAATGAGCAGTTCTTC	CASSRFNEQFF
15	NA	TRBD1	TRBJ2-7	TRBV6-1	TGTGCCAGCAGTGAAACCGGGACAGGGTGGTACGAGCAGTACTTC	CASSETGTGWYEQYF
17	NA	NA	TRBJ2-2	TRBV7-8	TGTGCCAGCGACCTTGCAGGGGAGCCGGCGAACACCGGGGAGCTGTTTTTT	CASDLAGEPANTGELFF
14	NA	NA	TRBJ1-2	TRBV9	TGTGCCAGCAGCGTAGATGGGTTTACAGTTGGCTACACCTTC	CASSVDGFTVGYTF
14	NA	TRBD1	TRBJ2-2	TRBV7-2	TGTGCCAGCAGCTTGGACAGGGCGACCGGGGAGCTGTTTTTT	CASSLDRATGELFF
15	NA	NA	TRBJ2-7	TRBV12-5	TGTGCTAGTGGTTTGTCTACCTGGGCCGCCTACGAGCAGTACTTC	CASGLSTWAAYEQYF
13	NA	NA	TRBJ2-7	TRBV5-1	TGCGCCAGCAGCTTGGACAGCCGCTACGAGCAGTACTTC	CASSLDSRYEQYF
14	NA	NA	TRBJ1-3	TRBV30	TGTGCCTGGAACGAACAGAACTCTGGAAACACCATATATTTT	CAWNEQNSGNTIYF
15	NA	NA	TRBJ2-7	TRBV5-1	TGCGCCAGCAGCTTGGCCGGGCAGGGCGTCAACGAGCAGTACTTC	CASSLAGQGVNEQYF
14	NA	TRBD1	TRBJ1-1	TRBV5-1	TGCGCCAGCAGCTTGGGACAGGGGGCTATTGAAGCTTTCTTT	CASSLGQGAIEAFF
16	NA	TRBD2	TRBJ2-5	TRBV5-5	TGTGCCAGCAGCTTAGGTGCGGGGGGACAACAAGAGACCCAGTACTTC	CASSLGAGGQQETQYF
14	few	NA	TRBJ1-6	TRBV2	TGTGCCAGCAAAGTCTGGCAGTATAATTCACCCCTCCACTTT	CASKVWQYNSPLHF
13	NA	NA	TRBJ1-2	TRBV21-1	TGTGCCAGTACAGGGGGCCTTCAATATGGCTACACCTTC	CASTGGLQYGYTF
14	NA	NA	TRBJ2-1	TRBV10-3	TGTGCCATCAGTGAGTCGTCAGGGTACAATGAGCAGTTCTTC	CAISESSGYNEQFF
17	NA	TRBD1	TRBJ1-1	TRBV4-1	TGCGCCAGCAGCCCAACCCGGGACAGGGGCCCGAACACTGAAGCTTTCTTT	CASSPTRDRGPNTEAFF
15	NA	NA	TRBJ1-4	TRBV6-5	TGTGCCAGCAGTAACAAACAGGGAATTAATGAAAAACTGTTTTTT	CASSNKQGINEKLFF
14	NA	TRBD1	TRBJ1-5	TRBV13	TGTGCCAGCAGTAAGGGACAGCTCAATCAGCCCCAGCATTTT	CASSKGQLNQPQHF
15	NA	NA	TRBJ2-3	TRBV19	TGTGCCAGTAGTGCACAGGGCTCTAGCACAGATACGCAGTATTTT	CASSAQGSSTDTQYF
15	NA	TRBD1	TRBJ2-7	TRBV28	TGTGCCAGCAGCTCTGGAGAGGGGGCTAGGTACGAGCAGTACTTC	CASSSGEGARYEQYF
15	NA	NA	TRBJ1-2	TRBV6-5	TGTGCCAGCAGCCCCAGTGTAGCCCTAACCTATGGCTACACCTTC	CASSPSVALTYGYTF
15	NA	NA	TRBJ2-1	TRBV4-1	TGCGCCAGCAGCCAAGCGGTGGTTTCCTACAATGAGCAGTTCTTC	CASSQAVVSYNEQFF
15	NA	TRBD1	TRBJ1-2	TRBV27	TGTGCCAGCAGTTTAAGGACAGGTCAAGGGGGAGGCTACACCTTC	CASSLRTGQGGGYTF
13	NA	NA	TRBJ1-2	TRBV19	TGTGCCAGTAGTACCCCTCCCCGGGGTGGCTACACCTTC	CASSTPPRGGYTF
14	NA	NA	TRBJ2-3	TRBV19	TGTGCCAGTAGTATAGACCGGCAGGGAGATACGCAGTATTTT	CASSIDRQGDTQYF
11	once	NA	TRBJ1-2	TRBV6-1	TGTGCCAGCACCAGTAACTATGGCTACACCTTC	CASTSNYGYTF
15	NA	NA	TRBJ1-2	TRBV6-1	TGTGCCAGCAGTCCAAGCGGGATCGGGAACTATGGCTACACCTTC	CASSPSGIGNYGYTF
14	NA	TRBD1	TRBJ1-4	TRBV5-1	TGCGCCAGCAGCTCCGGGACAGCGGATGAAAAACTGTTTTTT	CASSSGTADEKLFF
14	few	NA	TRBJ1-2	TRBV4-3	TGCGCCAGCAGCCAAGATCGGGGGATGGGGGGCTACACCTTC	CASSQDRGMGGYTF
16	NA	TRBD1	TRBJ2-6	TRBV2	TGTGCCAGCCCACCCACACAGGGGACTGGGGCCAACGTCCTGACTTTC	CASPPTQGTGANVLTF
19	NA	NA	TRBJ1-4	TRBV6-1	TGTGCCAGCAGTGAAGCTCTCTCTGGGACACTTACCGATAATGAAAAACTGTTTTTT	CASSEALSGTLTDNEKLFF
15	NA	NA	TRBJ2-2	TRBV28	TGTGCCAGCATTGTCTCGGGGGTGGGCACCGGGGAGCTGTTTTTT	CASIVSGVGTGELFF
14	NA	NA	TRBJ2-1	TRBV29-1	TGCAGCGTTGATGGACAGAGCTCCTACAATGAGCAGTTCTTC	CSVDGQSSYNEQFF
15	NA	NA	TRBJ1-2	TRBV4-2	TGTGCCAGCAGTGAAACGATGGGGACAACAGGTGGCTACACCTTC	CASSETMGTTGGYTF
11	few	TRBD1	TRBJ1-1	TRBV20-1	TGCAGTGCTCAGGGGGCCGCTGAAGCTTTCTTT	CSAQGAAEAFF
13	NA	NA	TRBJ1-3	TRBV7-2	TGTGCCAGCACCTCCCTCTCTGGAAACACCATATATTTT	CASTSLSGNTIYF
14	NA	TRBD1	TRBJ1-5	TRBV19	TGTGCCAGTAGGGGGACAGGGGGACGTCAGCCCCAGCATTTT	CASRGTGGRQPQHF
17	NA	TRBD1	TRBJ1-4	TRBV19	TGTGCCAGTAGACCCCGGGACAGGGGATCAACTAATGAAAAACTGTTTTTT	CASRPRDRGSTNEKLFF
14	NA	NA	TRBJ1-2	TRBV27	TGTGCCAGCAGTTTATCAGAAGAGTTCTATGGCTACACCTTC	CASSLSEEFYGYTF
14	NA	NA	TRBJ1-5	TRBV5-1	TGCGCCAGCACTCCCCGGAGCGGGGATCAGCCCCAGCATTTT	CASTPRSGDQPQHF
12	NA	TRBD1	TRBJ2-7	TRBV7-3	TGTGCCAGCAGCGTGACAGGGGGCGAGCAGTACTTC	CASSVTGGEQYF
17	NA	TRBD2	TRBJ2-5	TRBV2	TGTGCCAGCAAAGATGGGCTAGCGGGGGGCCACGGAGAGACCCAGTACTTC	CASKDGLAGGHGETQYF
16	few	TRBD2	TRBJ2-2	TRBV2	TGTGCCAGCATGAAGGGGAGACTAGCGGGGACCGGGGAGCTGTTTTTT	CASMKGRLAGTGELFF
14	NA	NA	TRBJ2-2	TRBV6-4	TGTGCCAGCAGCAAAGAAACTAGTTCCGGGGAGCTGTTTTTT	CASSKETSSGELFF
14	NA	NA	TRBJ1-5	TRBV4-1	TGCGCCAGCAGCCAAGTTGAACGGAATCAGCCCCAGCATTTT	CASSQVERNQPQHF
12	NA	NA	TRBJ1-2	TRBV5-1	TGCGCCAGCAGCTCGGGGGTTTATGGCTACACCTTC	CASSSGVYGYTF
12	few	NA	TRBJ1-1	TRBV5-6	TGTGCCAGCAGCTTGATCGACACTGAAGCTTTCTTT	CASSLIDTEAFF
13	NA	NA	TRBJ1-2	TRBV10-2	TGCGCCAGCAGTGAGGAGGGCAACTATGGCTACACCTTC	CASSEEGNYGYTF
15	once	TRBD1	TRBJ2-7	TRBV11-2	TGTGCCAGCAGCTCCCCGGACAGGGGAACCTACGAGCAGTACTTC	CASSSPDRGTYEQYF